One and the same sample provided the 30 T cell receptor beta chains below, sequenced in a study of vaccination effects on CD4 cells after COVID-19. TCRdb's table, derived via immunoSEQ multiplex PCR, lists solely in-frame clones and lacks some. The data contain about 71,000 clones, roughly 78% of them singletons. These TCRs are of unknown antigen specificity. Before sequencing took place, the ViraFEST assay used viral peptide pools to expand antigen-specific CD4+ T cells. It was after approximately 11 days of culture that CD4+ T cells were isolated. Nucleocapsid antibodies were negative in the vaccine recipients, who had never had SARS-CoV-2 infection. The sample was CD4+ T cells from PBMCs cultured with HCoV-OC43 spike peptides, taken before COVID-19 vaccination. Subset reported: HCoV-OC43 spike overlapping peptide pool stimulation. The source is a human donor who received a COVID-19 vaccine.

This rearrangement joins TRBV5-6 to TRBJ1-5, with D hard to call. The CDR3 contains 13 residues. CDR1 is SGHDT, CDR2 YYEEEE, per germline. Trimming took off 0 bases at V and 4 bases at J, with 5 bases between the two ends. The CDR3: CASSLGQNQPQHF. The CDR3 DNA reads TGTGCCAGCAGCTTGGGGCAGAATCAGCCCCAGCATTTT.

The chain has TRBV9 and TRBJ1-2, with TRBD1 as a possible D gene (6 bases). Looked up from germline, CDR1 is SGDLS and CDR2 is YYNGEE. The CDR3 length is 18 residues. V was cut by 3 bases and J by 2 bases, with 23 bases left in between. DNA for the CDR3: TGTGCCAGCAGCGCCGAAGCCGGGACATACTTGGGCAACTATGGCTACACCTTC. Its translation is CASSAEAGTYLGNYGYTF. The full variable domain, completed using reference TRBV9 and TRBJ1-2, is DSGVTQTPKHLITATGQRVTLRCSPRSGDLSVYWYQQSLDQGLQFLIQYYNGEERAKGNILERFSAQQFPDLHSELNLSSLELGDSALYFCASSAEAGTYLGNYGYTFGSGTRLTVV.

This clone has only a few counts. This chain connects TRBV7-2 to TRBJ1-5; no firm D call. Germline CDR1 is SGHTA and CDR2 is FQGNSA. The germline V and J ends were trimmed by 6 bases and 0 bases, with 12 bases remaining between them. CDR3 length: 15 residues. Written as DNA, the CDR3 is TGTGCCAGCAGACCAAAGGGTAGTAGCAATCAGCCCCAGCATTTT. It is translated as CASRPKGSSNQPQHF.

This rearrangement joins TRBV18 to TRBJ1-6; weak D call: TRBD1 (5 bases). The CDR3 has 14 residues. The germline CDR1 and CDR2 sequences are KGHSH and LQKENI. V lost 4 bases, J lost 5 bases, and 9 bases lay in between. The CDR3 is CASSRQIDNSPLHF. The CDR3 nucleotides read TGTGCCAGCTCACGACAGATAGATAATTCACCCCTCCACTTT.

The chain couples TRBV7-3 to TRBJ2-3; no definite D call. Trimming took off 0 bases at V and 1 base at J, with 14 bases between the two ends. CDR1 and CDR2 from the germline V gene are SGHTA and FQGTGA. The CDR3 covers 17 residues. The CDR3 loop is CASSLTGSSGGTDTQYF. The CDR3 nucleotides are TGTGCCAGCAGCTTAACGGGCAGTAGTGGGGGCACAGATACGCAGTATTTT.

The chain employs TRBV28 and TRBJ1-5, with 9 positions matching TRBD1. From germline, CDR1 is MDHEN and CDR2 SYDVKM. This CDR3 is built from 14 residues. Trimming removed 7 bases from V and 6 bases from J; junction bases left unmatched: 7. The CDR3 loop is CASTETGGGQPQHF. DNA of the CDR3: TGTGCCAGCACTGAAACAGGGGGCGGTCAGCCCCAGCATTTT.

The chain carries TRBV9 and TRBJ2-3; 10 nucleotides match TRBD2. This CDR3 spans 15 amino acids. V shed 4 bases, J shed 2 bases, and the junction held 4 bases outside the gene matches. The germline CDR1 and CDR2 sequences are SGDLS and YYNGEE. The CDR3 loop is CASSKAGGNTDTQYF. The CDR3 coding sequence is TGTGCCAGCAGCAAAGCGGGGGGGAACACAGATACGCAGTATTTT.

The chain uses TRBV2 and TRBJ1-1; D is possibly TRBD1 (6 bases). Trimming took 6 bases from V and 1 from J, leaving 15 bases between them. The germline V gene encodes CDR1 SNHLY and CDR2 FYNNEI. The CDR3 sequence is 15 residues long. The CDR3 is CASRTYAGENTEAFF. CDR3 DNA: TGTGCCAGCAGGACCTATGCAGGGGAGAACACTGAAGCTTTCTTT. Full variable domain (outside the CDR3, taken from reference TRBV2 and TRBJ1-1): EPEVTQTPSHQVTQMGQEVILRCVPISNHLYFYWYRQILGQKVEFLVSFYNNEISEKSEIFDDQFSVERPDGSNFTLKIRSTKLEDSAMYFCASRTYAGENTEAFFGQGTRLTVV.

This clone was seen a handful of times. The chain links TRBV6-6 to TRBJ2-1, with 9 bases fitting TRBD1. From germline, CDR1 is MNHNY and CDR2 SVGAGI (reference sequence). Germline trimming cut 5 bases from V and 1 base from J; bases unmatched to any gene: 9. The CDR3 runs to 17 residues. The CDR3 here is CASSQRGTGKSYNEQFF. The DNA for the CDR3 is TGTGCCAGCAGTCAACGAGGGACAGGGAAATCCTACAATGAGCAGTTCTTC.

The CDR3 loop is CASSQAATTGSGANVLTF. The CDR3 nucleotides are TGCGCCAGCAGCCAAGCGGCGACAACCGGCTCTGGGGCCAACGTCCTGACTTTC. The chain uses TRBV4-1 and TRBJ2-6; no firm D call. The germline CDR1 and CDR2 sequences are MGHRA and YSYEKL. The CDR3 contains 18 residues. With 1 base removed from V and 0 bases from J, the gap between germline ends came to 13 bases.

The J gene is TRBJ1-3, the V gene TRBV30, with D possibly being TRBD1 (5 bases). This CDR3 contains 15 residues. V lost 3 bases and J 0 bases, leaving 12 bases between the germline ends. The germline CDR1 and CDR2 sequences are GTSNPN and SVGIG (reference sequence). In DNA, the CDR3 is TGTGCCTGGAGCCGACAGACTGCCTCTGGAAACACCATATATTTT. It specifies CAWSRQTASGNTIYF. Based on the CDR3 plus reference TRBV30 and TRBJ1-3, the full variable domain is SQTIHQWPATLVQPVGSPLSLECTVEGTSNPNLYWYRQAAGRGLQLLFYSVGIGQISSEVPQNLSASRPQDRQFILSSKKLLLSDSGFYLCAWSRQTASGNTIYFGEGSWLTVV.

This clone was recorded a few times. The CDR3, as DNA: TGTGCCAGCAGCGTAGAAGGGGTCGCGAACACTGAAGCTTTCTTT. It encodes CASSVEGVANTEAFF. The chain joins TRBV9 to TRBJ1-1, with D possibly being TRBD1 (5 bases). The V end was cut by 0 bases, the J end by 1 base, with 10 bases between. This CDR3 is 15 amino acids long. Looked up from germline, CDR1 is SGDLS and CDR2 is YYNGEE.

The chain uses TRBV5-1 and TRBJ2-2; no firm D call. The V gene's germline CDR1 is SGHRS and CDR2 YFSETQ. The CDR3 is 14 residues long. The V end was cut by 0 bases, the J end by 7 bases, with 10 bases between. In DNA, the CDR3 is TGCGCCAGCAGCTTGGCCGTGTCGGGCGGGGAGCTGTTTTTT. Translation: CASSLAVSGGELFF. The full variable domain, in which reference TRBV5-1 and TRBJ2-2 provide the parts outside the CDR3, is KAGVTQTPRYLIKTRGQQVTLSCSPISGHRSVSWYQQTPGQGLQFLFEYFSETQRNKGNFPGRFSGRQFSNSRSEMNVSTLELGDSALYLCASSLAVSGGELFFGEGSRLTVL.

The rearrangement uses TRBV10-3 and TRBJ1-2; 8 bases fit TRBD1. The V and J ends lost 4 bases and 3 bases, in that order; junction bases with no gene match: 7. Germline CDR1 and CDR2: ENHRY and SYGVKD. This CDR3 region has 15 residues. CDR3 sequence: CAISARDRMDYGYTF. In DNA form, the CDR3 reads TGTGCCATCAGTGCCCGGGACAGGATGGACTATGGCTACACCTTC.

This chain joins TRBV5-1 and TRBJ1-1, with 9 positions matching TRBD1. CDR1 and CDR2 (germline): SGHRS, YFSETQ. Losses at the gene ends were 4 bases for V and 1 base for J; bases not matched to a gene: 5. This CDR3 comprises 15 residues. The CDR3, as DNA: TGCGCCAGCAGCACGCAACAGGGGGCGAACACTGAAGCTTTCTTT. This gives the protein CASSTQQGANTEAFF.

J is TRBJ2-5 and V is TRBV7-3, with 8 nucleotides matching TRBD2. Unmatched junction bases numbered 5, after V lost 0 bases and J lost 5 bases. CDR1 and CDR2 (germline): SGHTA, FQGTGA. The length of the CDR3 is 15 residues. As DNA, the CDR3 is TGTGCCAGCAGCTTAACGGGACTAGTACAGGAGACCCAGTACTTC. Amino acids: CASSLTGLVQETQYF.

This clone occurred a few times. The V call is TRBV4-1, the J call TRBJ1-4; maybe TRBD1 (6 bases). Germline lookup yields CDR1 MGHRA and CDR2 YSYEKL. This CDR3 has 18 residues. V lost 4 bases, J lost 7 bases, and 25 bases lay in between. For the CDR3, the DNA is TGCGCCAGCAGCCGAAGGTGGGTAGTGGACAGCGACGGTGAAAAACTGTTTTTT. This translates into CASSRRWVVDSDGEKLFF.

The CDR3 coding sequence is TGTGCCAGCAGTGAAGCCAACCTCGGGACAGTAAATCAGCCCCAGCATTTT. It specifies CASSEANLGTVNQPQHF. The gene calls are TRBV6-1 and TRBJ1-5, with TRBD1 matching over 7 bases. The V gene's germline CDR1 is MNHNS and CDR2 SASEGT. The junction had 9 bases not matched to a gene; V was cut back by 0 bases and J by 4 bases. This CDR3 region has 17 residues.

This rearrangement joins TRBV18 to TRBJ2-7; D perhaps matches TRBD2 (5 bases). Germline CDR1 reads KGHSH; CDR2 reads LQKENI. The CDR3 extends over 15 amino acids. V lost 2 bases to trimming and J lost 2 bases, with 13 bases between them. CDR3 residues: CASSPSSGSTYEQYV. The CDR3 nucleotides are TGTGCCAGCTCACCATCAAGCGGAAGCACCTACGAGCAGTACGTC.

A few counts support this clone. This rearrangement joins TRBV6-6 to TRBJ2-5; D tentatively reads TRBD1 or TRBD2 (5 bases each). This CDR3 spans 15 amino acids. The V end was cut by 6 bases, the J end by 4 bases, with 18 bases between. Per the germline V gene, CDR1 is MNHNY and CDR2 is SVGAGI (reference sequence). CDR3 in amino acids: CASRTPGRSGETQYF. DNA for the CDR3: TGTGCCAGCAGGACCCCGGGACGGTCGGGAGAGACCCAGTACTTC.

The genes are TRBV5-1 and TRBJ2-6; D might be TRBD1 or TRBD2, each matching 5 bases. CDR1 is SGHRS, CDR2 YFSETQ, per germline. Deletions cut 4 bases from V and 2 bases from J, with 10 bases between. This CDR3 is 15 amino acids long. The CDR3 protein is CASSPQGAGANVLTF. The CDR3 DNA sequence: TGCGCCAGCAGCCCGCAGGGAGCTGGGGCCAACGTCCTGACTTTC.

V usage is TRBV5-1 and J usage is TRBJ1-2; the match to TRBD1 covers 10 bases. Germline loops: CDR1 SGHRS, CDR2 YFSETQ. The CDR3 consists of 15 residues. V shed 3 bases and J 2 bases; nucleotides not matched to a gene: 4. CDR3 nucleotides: TGCGCCAGCAGCTCCGGGACAGGGGCGAACTATGGCTACACCTTC. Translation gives CASSSGTGANYGYTF.

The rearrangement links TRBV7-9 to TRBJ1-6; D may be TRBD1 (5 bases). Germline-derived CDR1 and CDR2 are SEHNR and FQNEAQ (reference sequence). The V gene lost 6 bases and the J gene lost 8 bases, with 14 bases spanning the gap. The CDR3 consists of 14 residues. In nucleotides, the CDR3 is TGTGCCAGCAGGGACATGGGAAGGGATTCACCCCTCCACTTT. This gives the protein CASRDMGRDSPLHF.

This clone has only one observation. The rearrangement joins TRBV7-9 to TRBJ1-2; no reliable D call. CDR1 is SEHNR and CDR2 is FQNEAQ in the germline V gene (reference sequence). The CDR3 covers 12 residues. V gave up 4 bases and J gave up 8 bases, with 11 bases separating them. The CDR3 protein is CASSSSALGYTF. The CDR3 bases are TGTGCCAGCAGCTCTTCCGCTTTGGGCTACACCTTC.

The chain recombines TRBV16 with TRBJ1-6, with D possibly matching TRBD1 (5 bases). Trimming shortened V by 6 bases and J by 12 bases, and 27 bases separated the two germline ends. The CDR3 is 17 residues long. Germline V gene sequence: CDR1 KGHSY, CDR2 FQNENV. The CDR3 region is CASREKGRGTTGRPLHF. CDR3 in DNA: TGTGCCAGCAGGGAAAAGGGGCGGGGCACAACCGGGAGACCCCTCCACTTT.

This CDR3 reads CASSPRKGFPETQYF. In DNA, the CDR3 is TGTGCCAGCAGCCCCCGTAAAGGGTTCCCAGAGACCCAGTACTTC. The chain couples TRBV9 to TRBJ2-5; D uncertain. V shed 4 bases and J shed 4 bases, with 17 bases lying between them. Germline values: CDR1 SGDLS, CDR2 YYNGEE. This CDR3 spans 15 amino acids.

CDR3 DNA: TGTGCCAGCAGCTCCGGGACGGAAAACTATGGCTACACCTTC. Protein sequence: CASSSGTENYGYTF. V and J are TRBV7-2 and TRBJ1-2, with a possible D match to TRBD1 (5 bases). The CDR3 has 14 amino acids. Germline CDR1 is SGHTA and CDR2 is FQGNSA. Trimming removed 4 bases from V and 2 bases from J, with 11 bases in between.

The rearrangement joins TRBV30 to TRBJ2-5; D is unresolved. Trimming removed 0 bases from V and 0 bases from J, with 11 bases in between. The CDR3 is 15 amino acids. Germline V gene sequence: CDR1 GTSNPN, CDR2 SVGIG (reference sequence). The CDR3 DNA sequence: TGTGCCTGGAGTGTAACTCGTTCGTACCAAGAGACCCAGTACTTC. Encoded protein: CAWSVTRSYQETQYF.

The CDR3 region has the DNA TGTGCCAGCAGCGTACAGGGCAGTCAGCCCCAGCATTTT. Its protein is CASSVQGSQPQHF. The chain uses TRBV9 and TRBJ1-5, with D possibly being TRBD1 (5 bases). The CDR3 contains 13 residues. Trimming removed 1 base from V and 6 bases from J, with 8 bases in between. Looked up from germline, CDR1 is SGDLS and CDR2 is YYNGEE.

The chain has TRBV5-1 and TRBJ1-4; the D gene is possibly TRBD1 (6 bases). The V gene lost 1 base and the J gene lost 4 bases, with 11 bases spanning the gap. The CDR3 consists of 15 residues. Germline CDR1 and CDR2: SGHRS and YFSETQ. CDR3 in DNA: TGCGCCAGCAGCTTGATCCCGGACAGTAATGAAAAACTGTTTTTT. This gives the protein CASSLIPDSNEKLFF.